This entry features one TCR beta chain sequence. Its matching antigen is unknown. The sample comes from a study of cytomegalovirus exposure and HLA in healthy donors. Study-wide results and caveats: Later analysis identified around 15,000 TCR beta sequences associated with HLA alleles, using a false discovery rate threshold of 0.05. In a later analysis, TCR beta V- and J-gene trimming was associated with a missense DCLRE1C variant. In a later analysis, HLA-C alleles had the fewest associated TCRs, DRB1 alleles the most.

The PCR was carried out with 60 Vbeta primers and 13 Jbeta primers. Using immunoSEQ multiplex PCR, the repertoire was profiled, and TCRdb retains in-frame clones only, with some absent. The sample consists of about 160,000 clones, around 80% of them appearing once. This CDR3 is 16 amino acids long. J lost 4 bases, V lost 4 bases, and 12 bases had no gene match. Germline V gene data show CDR1 as SGDLS and CDR2 as YYNGEE. The sequence came from a man aged 18 to 35 in good health and CMV-seronegative. The sample was PBMCs. J is TRBJ2-7 and V is TRBV9; 9 bases are shared with TRBD2. CDR3 sequence (DNA): TGTGCCAGCAGCCCCCGGAGGGCGGGGGGGCTATACGAGCAGTACTTC. Residues: CASSPRRAGGLYEQYF. Full variable domain (remainder filled in from reference TRBV9 and TRBJ2-7): DSGVTQTPKHLITATGQRVTLRCSPRSGDLSVYWYQQSLDQGLQFLIQYYNGEERAKGNILERFSAQQFPDLHSELNLSSLELGDSALYFCASSPRRAGGLYEQYFGPGTRLTVT.